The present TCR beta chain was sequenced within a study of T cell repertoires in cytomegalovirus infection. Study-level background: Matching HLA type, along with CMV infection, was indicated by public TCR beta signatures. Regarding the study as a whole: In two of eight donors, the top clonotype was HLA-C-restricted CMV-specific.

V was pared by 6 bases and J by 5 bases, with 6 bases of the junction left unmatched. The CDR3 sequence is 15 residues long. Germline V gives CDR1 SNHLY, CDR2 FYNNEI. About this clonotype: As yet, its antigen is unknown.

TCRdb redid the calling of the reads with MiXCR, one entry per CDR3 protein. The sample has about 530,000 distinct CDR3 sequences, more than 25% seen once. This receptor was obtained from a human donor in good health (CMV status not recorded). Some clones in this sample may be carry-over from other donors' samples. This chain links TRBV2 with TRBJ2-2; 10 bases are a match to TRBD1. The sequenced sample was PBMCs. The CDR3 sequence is CASRKTGGFTGELFF. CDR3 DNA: TGTGCCAGCAGGAAGACAGGGGGCTTTACCGGGGAGCTGTTTTTT.